The entry below gives a single TCR beta chain sequence along with its context. V dropped 5 bases and J dropped 12 bases, with 13 bases sitting between them. Germline-derived CDR1 and CDR2 are SQVTM and ANQGSEA. The length of the CDR3 is 10 residues. The data are from a study of blood T cell repertoires in COVID-19. Across the study: COVID-19 samples from acute and convalescent phases originated in the United States, Italy and Spain.

Clones were sequenced by immunoSEQ multiplex PCR, and TCRdb holds only the in-frame ones, with some missing. In the table there are roughly 340,000 clones, over 80% of which are singletons. This sequence joins TRBV29-1 and TRBJ1-1; maybe TRBD1 (5 bases). The receptor was derived from a woman in her fifties or sixties with COVID-19, enrolled during active disease. The sample consisted of peripheral blood. The CDR3 region has the DNA TGCAGCGTTTGGAGCGGGGGAACTTTCTTT. This translates into CSVWSGGTFF.